This T cell receptor (beta chain) derives from a study of CD8+ T cells in alopecia areata. Whole-study results and caveats: Higher clonality was seen in lesional scalp than in normal scalp, especially in alopecia totalis/universalis. The study also sequences resident alphabeta T cells of normal skin in scalp samples.

A remark on this clone: The target antigen is unknown.

The CDR3 sequence is 16 residues long. Germline V lookup: CDR1 SGHDT, CDR2 YYEEEE. Trimming removed 3 bases at V and 6 bases at J, with 20 bases between. Individuals with alopecia areata gave both lesional scalp punch biopsies and peripheral blood for collection. Both CD4+ and CD8+ T cells were separated by sorting PBMCs. RNA extraction and reverse transcription yielded cDNA as sequencing template. This table comes from immunoSEQ multiplex PCR, and its TCRdb copy is limited to in-frame clones, with some not included. The sample holds about 56,000 clones, almost 97% seen once. This sample comprised CD8+ T cells sorted from blood, obtained at week 0. This TCR derives from a human donor with alopecia areata. J is TRBJ2-3 and V is TRBV5-6; D may correspond to TRBD1 or TRBD2 (5 bases each). CDR3 nucleotide sequence: TGTGCCAGCAGCTCCCGGGACCCAGTCTGGACCGATACGCAGTATTTT. This gives the protein CASSSRDPVWTDTQYF.